Following are 5 T cell receptor beta chains from one sample sequenced in a study of a mutant IDH1 vaccine in newly diagnosed glioma. What these receptors recognize is not known. The time point: week 35, safety follow-up. All doses held 300 ug of mutant IDH1 20-mer peptide, with topical imiquimod. The method was immunoSEQ multiplex PCR; TCRdb's version includes in-frame clones alone and lacks a portion of them. The sample lists around 32,000 clones; about four fifths were seen once. The specimen comprised PBMCs, sampled from a glioma patient whose treatment included an IDH1 peptide vaccine. Source of these receptors: a woman aged 18 to 35 with glioma.

The gene calls are TRBV30 and TRBJ1-5; D is ambiguous. This CDR3 has 14 amino acids. In germline, CDR1 is GTSNPN, CDR2 SVGIG (reference sequence). Trimming cost V 4 bases and J 0 bases, with 10 bases left between them. CDR3 residues: CAWTPSNSNQPQHF. The CDR3 nucleotides are TGTGCCTGGACTCCATCAAATAGCAATCAGCCCCAGCATTTT.

The chain combines TRBV5-1 with TRBJ2-2, with TRBD2 matching 9 bases. The CDR3 runs to 16 residues. The V gene's germline CDR1 is SGHRS and CDR2 YFSETQ. Unmatched junction bases numbered 6, after V lost 4 bases and J lost 2 bases. CDR3 loop: CASSNRLADNTGELFF. The CDR3 region has the DNA TGCGCCAGCAGCAACCGACTAGCGGACAACACCGGGGAGCTGTTTTTT. Based on the CDR3 plus reference TRBV5-1 and TRBJ2-2, the full variable domain is KAGVTQTPRYLIKTRGQQVTLSCSPISGHRSVSWYQQTPGQGLQFLFEYFSETQRNKGNFPGRFSGRQFSNSRSEMNVSTLELGDSALYLCASSNRLADNTGELFFGEGSRLTVL.

The chain is built from TRBV19 and TRBJ2-3, with D perhaps TRBD2 (7 bases). The CDR3 covers 13 residues. Trimming pared 5 bases from V and 6 bases from J, leaving 12 bases between. CDR1 and CDR2 from the germline V gene are LNHDA and SQIVND (reference sequence). DNA for the CDR3: TGTGCCAGTAGTTATCGGGGGGCGGATACGCAGTATTTT. Translated: CASSYRGADTQYF.

V and J are TRBV6-1 and TRBJ2-7, with TRBD2 identical over 10 bases. Germline CDR1 is MNHNS and CDR2 is SASEGT. The CDR3 sequence is 15 residues long. J gave up 4 bases and V 1 base, and 4 bases lay outside the gene matches. Here the CDR3 DNA reads TGTGCCAGCAGTGAAGAGGCTAGCGGGAGTTACGAGCAGTACTTC. Translating gives CASSEEASGSYEQYF.

This chain connects TRBV5-5 to TRBJ1-1, with 7 bases that match TRBD1. The CDR3 covers 13 residues. Germline V lookup: CDR1 SGHKS, CDR2 YYEKEE (reference sequence). Trimming removed 3 bases from V and 5 bases from J; junction bases left unmatched: 4. CDR3 region: CASSYRGWTEAFF. The CDR3 DNA sequence: TGTGCCAGCAGCTACAGGGGTTGGACTGAAGCTTTCTTT.